The rows below give T cell receptor beta chains drawn from one sample of a study of T cells in narcolepsy. Assay: immunoSEQ multiplex PCR; the TCRdb copy retains only in-frame clones and omits some. The sample shows some 25,000 clones, around 83% of them seen only once. Source material: CD45RA- memory CD4+ T cells from PBMCs. Receptors were obtained from a human donor with narcolepsy. The CDR3 runs from the conserved cysteine through the conserved F or W. A D gene is named only where the DNA matches it firmly. Size values are once, few and many counts, or a class for expanded clones, and some rows have none.

TRBV7-2	-	-	TRBJ1-5	CASSLVRGPGGAQHF	TGTGCCAGCAGCTTAGTACGGGGACCCGGAGGGGCCCAGCATTTT
TRBV28	TRBD2	-	TRBJ2-7	CASIASGRNYEQYF	TGTGCCAGCATAGCTAGCGGGAGGAACTACGAGCAGTACTTC
TRBV5-1	-	-	TRBJ2-3	CASSLRQGTDTQYF	TGCGCCAGCAGCTTGCGTCAGGGCACAGATACGCAGTATTTT
TRBV5-6	TRBD1	-	TRBJ1-1	CASSNRDSLFEAFF	TGTGCCAGCAGCAACCGGGACAGCTTATTTGAAGCTTTCTTT
TRBV30	TRBD1	-	TRBJ1-3	CAWRLQGFGNTIYF	TGTGCCTGGAGGTTACAGGGGTTCGGAAACACCATATATTTT
TRBV5-1	TRBD2	-	TRBJ2-7	CASSSNLLAGGYEQYF	TGCGCCAGCAGCTCTAATCTACTAGCGGGAGGCTACGAGCAGTACTTC
TRBV2	-	once	TRBJ2-3	CASSDDINPSTDTQYF	TGTGCCAGCAGTGACGACATAAATCCTAGCACAGATACGCAGTATTTT
TRBV18	TRBD1	-	TRBJ2-7	CASSPAQGTGGISYEQYF	TGTGCCAGCTCACCAGCACAGGGGACAGGGGGTATTAGCTACGAGCAGTACTTC
TRBV30	TRBD1	-	TRBJ2-7	CAWSEKTGPDEQYF	TGTGCCTGGAGTGAGAAGACAGGGCCCGACGAGCAGTACTTC
TRBV2	TRBD1	-	TRBJ1-1	CASRMDRGATEAFF	TGTGCCAGCAGGATGGACAGGGGAGCCACTGAAGCTTTCTTT
TRBV4-1	-	-	TRBJ2-5	CASSQKGETQYF	TGCGCCAGCAGCCAAAAGGGGGAGACCCAGTACTTC
TRBV6-1	TRBD1	-	TRBJ1-1	CASRLQWTGEAFF	TGTGCCAGCAGACTTCAATGGACAGGTGAAGCTTTCTTT
TRBV19	TRBD1	-	TRBJ1-5	CASRDRASAGNQPQHF	TGTGCCAGTAGGGACAGGGCGTCGGCAGGCAATCAGCCCCAGCATTTT
TRBV11-1	-	-	TRBJ2-7	CASSFGESSYEQYF	TGTGCCAGCAGCTTCGGAGAAAGCTCCTACGAGCAGTACTTC
TRBV10-3	TRBD2	-	TRBJ2-1	CAATAAGLANNEQFF	TGTGCCGCCACGGCGGCGGGACTAGCAAACAATGAGCAGTTCTTC
TRBV5-5	-	-	TRBJ2-2	CASSLFQDTGELFF	TGTGCCAGCAGCTTGTTTCAGGACACCGGGGAGCTGTTTTTT